The 20 T cell receptor beta chains given below trace back to one sample, sequenced in a study of CD8+ T cells in alopecia areata. Isolated RNA was reverse transcribed into cDNA used as the sequencing template. Some clones are missing from TCRdb's copy, which holds only in-frame ones; the method was immunoSEQ multiplex PCR. This sample has 140,000 to 150,000 clones, with about three fifths found just once. Sequencing input: CD8+ T cells sorted from blood. Receptor source: a human donor in good health.

This clone was recorded only once. The J gene is TRBJ2-1, the V gene TRBV4-1, with a weak D call TRBD1 (6 bases). V was cut by 1 base and J by 4 bases, with 11 bases left in between. The CDR3 extends over 15 amino acids. Germline CDR1 and CDR2: MGHRA and YSYEKL. The CDR3 region is CASSQVAQGYNEQFF. CDR3 DNA sequence: TGCGCCAGCAGCCAAGTTGCGCAGGGGTACAATGAGCAGTTCTTC.

This clone was recorded once. The genes are TRBV13 and TRBJ2-7; D remains unclear. The V gene lost 5 bases and the J gene lost 5 bases, with 13 bases spanning the gap. Germline V gene data show CDR1 as PRHDT and CDR2 as FYEKMQ (reference sequence). This CDR3 is built from 13 residues. In nucleotides, the CDR3 is TGTGCCAGCAGCCCCCCTAGAGGCCACGAGCAGTACTTC. Translating gives CASSPPRGHEQYF.

This clone was counted a few times. The chain is built from TRBV23-1 and TRBJ2-6; D is ambiguous. TRBV23-1 is an open reading frame whose function is uncertain. Trimming took off 8 bases at V and 0 bases at J, with 17 bases between the two ends. The CDR3 sequence is 17 residues long. CDR3 sequence (DNA): TGCGCCAGCCCCGGTCAGTTTAGTAGCTCTGGGGCCAACGTCCTGACTTTC. Amino acids: CASPGQFSSSGANVLTF.

This rearrangement joins TRBV30 to TRBJ1-2; D unclear. This CDR3 contains 11 residues. V lost 5 bases and J lost 2, with 6 bases in between. The germline V gene encodes CDR1 GTSNPN and CDR2 SVGIG (reference sequence). The CDR3 protein is CAWGRNYGYTF. DNA of the CDR3: TGTGCCTGGGGACGGAACTATGGCTACACCTTC.

In this sample, this clone turned up a few times. DNA of the CDR3: TGTGCCAGCAGCCAAAAGATCCCCGGTGCTAGCGGTTTATACGAGCAGTACTTC. Amino acid sequence: CASSQKIPGASGLYEQYF. The genes are TRBV14 and TRBJ2-7; the match to TRBD2 covers 7 bases. Germline V gene sequence: CDR1 SGHDN, CDR2 FVKESK. V lost 2 bases to trimming and J lost 4 bases; unmatched junction nucleotides: 17. The CDR3 sequence is 18 residues long.

The chain employs TRBV4-1 and TRBJ1-5; D remains ambiguous. The CDR3 has 14 amino acids. Germline values: CDR1 MGHRA, CDR2 YSYEKL. Trimming left V 0 bases short and J 6 bases short, with 9 bases between. The CDR3, as DNA: TGCGCCAGCAGCCAAGAGGGCGGGCGTCAGCCCCAGCATTTT. Protein product: CASSQEGGRQPQHF.

The J gene is TRBJ2-7, the V gene TRBV6-5; a weak D match, TRBD1 (5 bases). This CDR3 region has 12 residues. The germline gives CDR1 MNHEY, CDR2 SVGAGI. V lost 2 bases and J lost 5, with 7 bases in between. The CDR3 DNA reads as TGTGCCAGCAGTTACCAGGGTAACGAGCAGTACTTC. It specifies CASSYQGNEQYF.

This rearrangement joins TRBV2 to TRBJ2-5; 7 nucleotides line up with TRBD1. The CDR3 covers 13 residues. With V trimmed by 6 bases and J by 3 bases, 4 bases remained unmatched. The germline V gene encodes CDR1 SNHLY and CDR2 FYNNEI. The CDR3 reads CASRKGQKETQYF. In nucleotides, the CDR3 is TGTGCCAGCAGGAAGGGACAGAAAGAGACCCAGTACTTC.

The genes are TRBV7-8 and TRBJ2-1; 13 nucleotides line up with TRBD2. The CDR3 sequence is 15 residues long. Looked up from germline, CDR1 is SGHVS and CDR2 is FQNEAQ. After removal of 6 bases from V and 2 bases from J, the junction contained 1 base not matched to a gene. CDR3 bases: TGTGCCAGCAGACTAGCGGGAGGGACCTACAATGAGCAGTTCTTC. This encodes CASRLAGGTYNEQFF. The full variable domain, with the rest looked up from reference TRBV7-8 and TRBJ2-1, is GAGVSQSPRYKVAKRGQDVALRCDPISGHVSLFWYQQALGQGPEFLTYFQNEAQLDKSGLPSDRFFAERPEGSVSTLKIQRTQQEDSAVYLCASRLAGGTYNEQFFGPGTRLTVL.

J is TRBJ1-1 and V is TRBV6-5; TRBD1 is a possible D gene (5 bases). The CDR3 spans 16 residues. Germline V gene sequence: CDR1 MNHEY, CDR2 SVGAGI. V was clipped by 2 bases and J by 1 base, with 14 bases between them. The CDR3 coding sequence is TGTGCCAGCAGTTACGGGGACCCCGAGGGGAACACTGAAGCTTTCTTT. It codes for CASSYGDPEGNTEAFF.

There are a few counts of this clone. The chain recombines TRBV7-4 with TRBJ2-1, with D perhaps matching TRBD1 (6 bases). Trimming stripped 5 bases from V and 6 bases from J, with 14 bases between. This CDR3 comprises 14 residues. In germline, CDR1 is SGHVT, CDR2 SQSDAQ. The CDR3 sequence is CASSRLDRFNEQFF. CDR3 nucleotides: TGTGCCAGCAGCCGTCTGGACAGATTCAATGAGCAGTTCTTC.

This clone has just one count. This chain connects TRBV4-1 to TRBJ2-1; D uncertain. V was clipped by 4 bases and J by 4 bases, with 8 bases between them. The germline V gene has CDR1 MGHRA and CDR2 YSYEKL. This CDR3 has 13 amino acids. This CDR3 reads CASSPGAYNEQFF. CDR3 bases: TGCGCCAGCAGCCCGGGCGCATACAATGAGCAGTTCTTC.

A few counts support this clone. The gene calls are TRBV5-4 and TRBJ2-2; tentatively, D is TRBD2 (5 bases). The CDR3 has 15 amino acids. The germline gives CDR1 SGHNT, CDR2 YYREEE (reference sequence). V was clipped by 3 bases and J by 2 bases, with 11 bases between them. CDR3 in DNA: TGTGCCAGCAGCTCTTTGGCGGGCAACACCGGGGAGCTGTTTTTT. It translates to CASSSLAGNTGELFF.

This clone showed up just once. The V and J genes are TRBV29-1 and TRBJ2-7; tentatively, D is TRBD1 (5 bases). Germline V CDR1 and CDR2: SQVTM, ANQGSEA. The CDR3 length is 13 residues. Trimming pared 3 bases from V and 0 bases from J, leaving 9 bases between. CDR3 in amino acids: CSVDKQGSYEQYF. CDR3 nucleotides: TGCAGCGTTGACAAGCAGGGCTCCTACGAGCAGTACTTC.

The chain combines TRBV6-5 with TRBJ2-3; no definite D call. CDR3 length: 14 residues. In germline, CDR1 is MNHEY, CDR2 SVGAGI. Trimming took 5 bases from V and 2 from J, leaving 11 bases between them. The CDR3 sequence is CASSLSPLTDTQYF. CDR3 in DNA: TGTGCCAGCAGTCTATCTCCCCTCACAGATACGCAGTATTTT.

The chain employs TRBV7-9 and TRBJ2-6, with D unclear. Germline V gene lookup returns CDR1 SEHNR and CDR2 FQNEAQ (reference sequence). This CDR3 is 12 amino acids long. V lost 8 bases, J lost 4 bases, and 6 bases lay in between. The CDR3 loop is CASQVGANVLTF. CDR3 bases: TGTGCCAGCCAGGTGGGGGCCAACGTCCTGACTTTC.

The table lists this clone with a count of one. The rearrangement joins TRBV29-1 to TRBJ1-1; D gene uncertain. This CDR3 is 12 amino acids long. CDR1 SQVTM and CDR2 ANQGSEA come from the germline V gene. V was trimmed by 3 bases and J by 1 base, leaving 6 bases between them. In DNA form, the CDR3 reads TGCAGCGTTGATGGTGAGAACACTGAAGCTTTCTTT. Residues: CSVDGENTEAFF.

The sample holds a few counts of this clone. The chain is built from TRBV10-3 and TRBJ1-1; D perhaps matches TRBD1 (6 bases). Germline V gene data show CDR1 as ENHRY and CDR2 as SYGVKD. Trimming cost V 10 bases and J 3 bases, with 18 bases left between them. This CDR3 contains 14 residues. CDR3 coding DNA: TGTGCCACCCTCCGGGGGCCCCGTGACACTGAAGCTTTCTTT. Amino acids: CATLRGPRDTEAFF.

About this clone itself: The identical CDR3 is also encoded by other nucleotide sequences in the sample. This rearrangement joins TRBV7-9 to TRBJ1-1; D not resolved. The V gene lost 3 bases and the J gene lost 1 base, with 6 bases spanning the gap. The CDR3 consists of 13 residues. Germline V lookup: CDR1 SEHNR, CDR2 FQNEAQ (reference sequence). CDR3 sequence (DNA): TGTGCCAGCAGCTTGGGCACGAACACTGAAGCTTTCTTT. It codes for CASSLGTNTEAFF.

The J gene is TRBJ2-7, the V gene TRBV5-6; the match to TRBD1 covers 7 bases. Germline assignment: CDR1 SGHDT and CDR2 YYEEEE. Trimming took 5 bases from V and 7 from J; bases not matched to a gene: 6. There are 12 residues in the CDR3. The CDR3 loop reads CASSPTGREQYF. The CDR3 DNA follows: TGTGCCAGCAGTCCGACAGGGAGAGAGCAGTACTTC.